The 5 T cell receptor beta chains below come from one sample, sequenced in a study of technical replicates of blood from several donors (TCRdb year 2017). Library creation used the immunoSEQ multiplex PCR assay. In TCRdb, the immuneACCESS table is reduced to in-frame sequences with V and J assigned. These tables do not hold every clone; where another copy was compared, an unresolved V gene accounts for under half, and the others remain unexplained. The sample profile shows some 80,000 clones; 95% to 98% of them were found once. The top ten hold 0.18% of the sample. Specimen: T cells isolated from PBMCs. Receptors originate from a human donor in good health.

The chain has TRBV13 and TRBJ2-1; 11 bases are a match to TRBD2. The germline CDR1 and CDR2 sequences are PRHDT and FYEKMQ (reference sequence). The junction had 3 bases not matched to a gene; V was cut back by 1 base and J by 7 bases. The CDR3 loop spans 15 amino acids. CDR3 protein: CASSLASGGINEQFF. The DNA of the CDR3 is TGTGCCAGCAGCTTAGCTAGCGGGGGGATTAATGAGCAGTTCTTC.

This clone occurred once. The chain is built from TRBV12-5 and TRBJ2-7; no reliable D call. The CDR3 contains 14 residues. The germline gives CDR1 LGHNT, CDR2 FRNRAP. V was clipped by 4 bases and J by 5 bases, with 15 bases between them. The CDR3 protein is CASGSLSPMNEQYF. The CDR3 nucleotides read TGTGCTAGTGGTTCCTTAAGCCCCATGAACGAGCAGTACTTC.

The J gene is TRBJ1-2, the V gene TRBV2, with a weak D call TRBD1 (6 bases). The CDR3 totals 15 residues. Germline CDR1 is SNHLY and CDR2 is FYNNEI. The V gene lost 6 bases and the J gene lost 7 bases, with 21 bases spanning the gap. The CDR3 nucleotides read TGTGCCAGCAGAGGAATAAGCAGGGGAAAGGGTGGCTACACCTTC. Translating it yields CASRGISRGKGGYTF.

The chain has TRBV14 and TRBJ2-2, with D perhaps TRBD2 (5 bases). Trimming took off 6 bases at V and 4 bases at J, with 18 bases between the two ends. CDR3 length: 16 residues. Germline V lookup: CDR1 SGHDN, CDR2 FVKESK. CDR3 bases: TGTGCCAGCAGTCAGGCATTCATTCGGGGCACCGGGGAGCTGTTTTTT. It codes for CASSQAFIRGTGELFF.

CDR3 nucleotides: TGTGCCAGCAGTTTATCGGGACAGGTTCTCACCGGGGAGCTGTTTTTT. This translates into CASSLSGQVLTGELFF. V gene TRBV28 combines with J gene TRBJ2-2; 8 bases are shared with TRBD1. CDR3 length equals 16 residues. V shed 1 base, J shed 4 bases, and the junction held 5 bases outside the gene matches. Germline values: CDR1 MDHEN, CDR2 SYDVKM.